The source of this T cell receptor beta chain is a study of cytomegalovirus exposure and HLA in healthy donors. Study information: For the approximately 400 genotyped donors, roughly 80% fell within the Caucasian-associated ancestry cluster.

CDR1 SEHNR and CDR2 FQNEAQ come from the germline V gene (reference sequence). The V end was cut by 6 bases, the J end by 9 bases, with 15 bases between. The CDR3 length is 13 residues. The PCR contained 60 Vbeta and 13 Jbeta primers. Assay used: immunoSEQ multiplex PCR; TCRdb lists only in-frame clones, some missing. The sample has around 88,000 clones, approximately 79% seen once; the top ten hold under 2%. About this clone: What it recognizes is unknown.

Study findings and constraints: Productive rates of about 90% or about 30% were seen for most TCR beta V segments in an earlier analysis. As was reported, the classifier diagnosed cytomegalovirus status with high specificity and sensitivity. Serostatus for CMV was the only available immune exposure information.

Sequencing was done on a sample of PBMCs. This sequence originates from a male donor in good health and CMV-seronegative. This chain joins TRBV7-9 and TRBJ2-1; D not resolved. The CDR3 DNA is TGTGCCAGCAGGCAGCGCGCCGTTGGTGAGCAGTTCTTC. It encodes CASRQRAVGEQFF.